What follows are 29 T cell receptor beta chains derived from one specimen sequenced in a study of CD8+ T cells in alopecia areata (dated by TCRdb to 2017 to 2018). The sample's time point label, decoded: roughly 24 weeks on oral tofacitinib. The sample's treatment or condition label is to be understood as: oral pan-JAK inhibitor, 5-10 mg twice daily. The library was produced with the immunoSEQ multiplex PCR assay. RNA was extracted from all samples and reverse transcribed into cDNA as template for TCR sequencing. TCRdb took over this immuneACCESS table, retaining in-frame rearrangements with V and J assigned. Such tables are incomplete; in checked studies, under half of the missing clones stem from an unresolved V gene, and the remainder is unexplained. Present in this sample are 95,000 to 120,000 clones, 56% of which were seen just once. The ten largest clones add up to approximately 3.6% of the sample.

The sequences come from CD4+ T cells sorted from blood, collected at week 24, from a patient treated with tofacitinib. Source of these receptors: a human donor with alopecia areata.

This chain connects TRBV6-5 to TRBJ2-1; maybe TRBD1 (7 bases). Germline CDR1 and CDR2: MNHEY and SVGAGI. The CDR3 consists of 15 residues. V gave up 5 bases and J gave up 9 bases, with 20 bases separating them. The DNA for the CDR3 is TGTGCCAGCAGTCGGCGGGACAGCCACCTGGGTGAGCAGTTCTTC. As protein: CASSRRDSHLGEQFF.

The CDR3 loop is CASSTAQDQPQHF. Written as DNA, the CDR3 is TGTGCCAGCAGCACAGCCCAGGATCAGCCCCAGCATTTT. This chain joins TRBV7-9 and TRBJ1-5; no firm D call. The CDR3 sequence is 13 residues long. Germline CDR1 and CDR2: SEHNR and FQNEAQ (reference sequence). V dropped 5 bases and J dropped 5 bases, with 10 bases sitting between them. Full variable domain (rest looked up from reference TRBV7-9 and TRBJ1-5): DTGVSQNPRHKITKRGQNVTFRCDPISEHNRLYWYRQTLGQGPEFLTYFQNEAQLEKSRLLSDRFSAERPKGSFSTLEIQRTEQGDSAMYLCASSTAQDQPQHFGDGTRLSIL.

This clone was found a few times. The CDR3 loop reads CAWSQGQRGTDTQYF. CDR3 sequence (DNA): TGTGCCTGGAGTCAAGGGCAGAGAGGGACAGATACGCAGTATTTT. This chain links TRBV30 with TRBJ2-3, with D tentatively TRBD2 (5 bases). Germline V gives CDR1 GTSNPN, CDR2 SVGIG (reference sequence). V was pared by 2 bases and J by 3 bases, with 15 bases between. CDR3 size: 15 residues.

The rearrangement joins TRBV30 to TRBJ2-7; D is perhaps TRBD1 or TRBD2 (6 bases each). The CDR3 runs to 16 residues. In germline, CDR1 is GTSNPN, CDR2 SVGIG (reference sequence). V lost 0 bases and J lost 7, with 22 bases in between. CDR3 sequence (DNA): TGTGCCTGGAGTGTCATACCGGGGGCCTTCTTGTGGGAGCAGTACTTC. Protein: CAWSVIPGAFLWEQYF.

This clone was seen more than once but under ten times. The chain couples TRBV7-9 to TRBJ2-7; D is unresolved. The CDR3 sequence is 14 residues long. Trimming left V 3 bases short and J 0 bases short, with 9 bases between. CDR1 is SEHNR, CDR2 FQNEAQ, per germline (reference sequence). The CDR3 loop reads CASSLNINSYEQYF. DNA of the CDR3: TGTGCCAGCAGCTTGAACATTAACTCCTACGAGCAGTACTTC.

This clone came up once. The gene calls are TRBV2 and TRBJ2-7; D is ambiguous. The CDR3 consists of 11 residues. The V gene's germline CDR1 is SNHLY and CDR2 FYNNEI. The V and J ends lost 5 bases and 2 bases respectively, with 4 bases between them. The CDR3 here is CASSLAYEQYF. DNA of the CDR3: TGTGCCAGCAGTCTGGCCTACGAGCAGTACTTC.

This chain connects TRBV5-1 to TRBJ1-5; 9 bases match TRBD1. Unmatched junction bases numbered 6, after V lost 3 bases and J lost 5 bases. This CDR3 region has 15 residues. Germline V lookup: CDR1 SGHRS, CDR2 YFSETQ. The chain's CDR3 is CASSSGGQGHQPQHF. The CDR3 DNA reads TGCGCCAGCAGCTCCGGGGGACAGGGACATCAGCCCCAGCATTTT.

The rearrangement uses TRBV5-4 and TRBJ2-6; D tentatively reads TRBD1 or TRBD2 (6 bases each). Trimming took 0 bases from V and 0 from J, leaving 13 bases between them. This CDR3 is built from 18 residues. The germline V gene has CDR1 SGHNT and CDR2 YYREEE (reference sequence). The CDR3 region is CASSLGGGPLSGANVLTF. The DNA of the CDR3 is TGTGCCAGCAGCTTGGGAGGGGGGCCCCTCTCTGGGGCCAACGTCCTGACTTTC.

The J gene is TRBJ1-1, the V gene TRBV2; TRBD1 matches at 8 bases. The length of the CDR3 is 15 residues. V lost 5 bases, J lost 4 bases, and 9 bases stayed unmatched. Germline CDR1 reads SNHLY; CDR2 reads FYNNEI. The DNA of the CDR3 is TGTGCCAGCAGTCCCCGGACAGGGCGGGCCACTGAAGCTTTCTTT. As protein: CASSPRTGRATEAFF.

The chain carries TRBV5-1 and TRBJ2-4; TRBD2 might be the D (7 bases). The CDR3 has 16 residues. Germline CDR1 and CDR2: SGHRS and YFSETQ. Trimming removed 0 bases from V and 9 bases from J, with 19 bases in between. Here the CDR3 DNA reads TGCGCCAGCAGCTTGGGCTGGGGGGGCCCTGAAGGCATTCAGTACTTC. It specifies CASSLGWGGPEGIQYF. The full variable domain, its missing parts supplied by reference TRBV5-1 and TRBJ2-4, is KAGVTQTPRYLIKTRGQQVTLSCSPISGHRSVSWYQQTPGQGLQFLFEYFSETQRNKGNFPGRFSGRQFSNSRSEMNVSTLELGDSALYLCASSLGWGGPEGIQYFGAGTRLSVL.

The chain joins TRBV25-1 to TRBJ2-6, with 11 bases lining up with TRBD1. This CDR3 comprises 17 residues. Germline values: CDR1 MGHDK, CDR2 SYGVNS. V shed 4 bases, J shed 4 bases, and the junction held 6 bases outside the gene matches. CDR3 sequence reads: CASSGGQGERGANVLTF. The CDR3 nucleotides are TGTGCCAGCAGTGGGGGACAGGGGGAACGAGGGGCCAACGTCCTGACTTTC.

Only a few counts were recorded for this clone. The CDR3 region is CAWTYGDRGKGNTIYF. DNA of the CDR3: TGTGCCTGGACCTACGGGGACAGGGGAAAAGGAAACACCATATATTTT. The V gene is TRBV30, the J gene TRBJ1-3, with 10 bases identical to TRBD1. Looked up from germline, CDR1 is GTSNPN and CDR2 is SVGIG (reference sequence). This CDR3 is built from 16 residues. V was clipped by 4 bases and J by 4 bases; unmatched bases: 10.

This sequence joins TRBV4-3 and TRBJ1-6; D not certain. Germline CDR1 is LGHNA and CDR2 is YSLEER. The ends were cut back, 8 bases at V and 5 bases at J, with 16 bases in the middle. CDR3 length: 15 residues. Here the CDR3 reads CASGFYGPDNSPLHF. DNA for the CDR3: TGCGCCAGCGGCTTTTACGGGCCAGATAATTCACCCCTCCACTTT.

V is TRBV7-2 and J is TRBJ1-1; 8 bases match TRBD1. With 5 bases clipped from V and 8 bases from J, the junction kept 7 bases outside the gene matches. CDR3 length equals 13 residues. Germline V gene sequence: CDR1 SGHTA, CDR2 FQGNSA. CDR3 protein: CASSTTGVGEAFF. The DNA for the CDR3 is TGTGCCAGCAGCACGACAGGGGTTGGAGAAGCTTTCTTT.

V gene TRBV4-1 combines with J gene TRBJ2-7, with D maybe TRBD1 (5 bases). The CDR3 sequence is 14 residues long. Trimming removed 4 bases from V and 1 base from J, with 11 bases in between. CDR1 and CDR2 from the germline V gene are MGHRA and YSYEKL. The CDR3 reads CASSPYQGSYEQYF. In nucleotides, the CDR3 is TGCGCCAGCAGCCCCTATCAGGGATCCTACGAGCAGTACTTC.

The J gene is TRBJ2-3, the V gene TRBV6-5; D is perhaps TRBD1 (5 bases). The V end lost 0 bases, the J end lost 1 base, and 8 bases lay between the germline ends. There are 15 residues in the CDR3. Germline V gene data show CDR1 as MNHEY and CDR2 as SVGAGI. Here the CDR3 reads CASSYSKTGTDTQYF. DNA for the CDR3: TGTGCCAGCAGTTACTCGAAGACAGGCACAGATACGCAGTATTTT.

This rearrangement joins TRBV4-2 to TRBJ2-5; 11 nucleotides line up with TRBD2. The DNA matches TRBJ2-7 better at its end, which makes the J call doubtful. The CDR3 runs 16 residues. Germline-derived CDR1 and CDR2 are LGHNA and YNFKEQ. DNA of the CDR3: TGTGCCAGCAGCCAAGGATCCGCTAGCGGGGGGTACGAGCAGTACTTC. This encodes CASSQGSASGGYEQYF.

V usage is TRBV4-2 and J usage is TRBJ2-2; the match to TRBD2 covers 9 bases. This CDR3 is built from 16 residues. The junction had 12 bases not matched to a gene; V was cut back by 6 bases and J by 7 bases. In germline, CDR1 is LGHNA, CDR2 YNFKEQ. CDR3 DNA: TGTGCCAGCAGGGCGAGAGGCGGGGGGGCCTTCGGGGAGCTGTTTTTT. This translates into CASRARGGGAFGELFF.

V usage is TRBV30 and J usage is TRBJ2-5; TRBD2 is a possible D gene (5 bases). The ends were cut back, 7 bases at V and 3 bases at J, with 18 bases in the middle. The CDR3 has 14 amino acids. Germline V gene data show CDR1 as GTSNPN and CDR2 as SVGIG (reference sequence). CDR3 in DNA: TGTGCCTTTTCTAGGACTTCTGCAAAAGAGACCCAGTACTTC. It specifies CAFSRTSAKETQYF.

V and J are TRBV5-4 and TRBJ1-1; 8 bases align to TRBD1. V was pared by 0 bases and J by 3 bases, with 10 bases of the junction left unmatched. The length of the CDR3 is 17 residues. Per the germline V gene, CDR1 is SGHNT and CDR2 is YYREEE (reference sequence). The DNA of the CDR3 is TGTGCCAGCAGCTTGGGGCCCCGGACAGGGTCGGACACTGAAGCTTTCTTT. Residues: CASSLGPRTGSDTEAFF.

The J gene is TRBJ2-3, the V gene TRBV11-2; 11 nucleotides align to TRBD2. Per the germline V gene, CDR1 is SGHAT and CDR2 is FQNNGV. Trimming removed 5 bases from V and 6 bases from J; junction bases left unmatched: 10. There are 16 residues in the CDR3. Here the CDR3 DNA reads TGTGCCAGCAGCCAAGGCGGCGCTAGCGGGAGGGATACGCAGTATTTT. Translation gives CASSQGGASGRDTQYF.

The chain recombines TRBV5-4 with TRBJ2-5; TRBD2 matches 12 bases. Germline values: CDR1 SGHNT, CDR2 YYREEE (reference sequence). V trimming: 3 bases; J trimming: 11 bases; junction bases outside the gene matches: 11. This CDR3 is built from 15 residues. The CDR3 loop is CASSSLAGGPREQYF. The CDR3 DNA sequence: TGTGCCAGCAGCTCCCTAGCGGGGGGGCCGCGAGAGCAGTACTTC. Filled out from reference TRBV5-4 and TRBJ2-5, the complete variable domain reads ETGVTQSPTHLIKTRGQQVTLRCSSQSGHNTVSWYQQALGQGPQFIFQYYREEENGRGNFPPRFSGLQFPNYSSELNVNALELDDSALYLCASSSLAGGPREQYFGPGTRLLVL.

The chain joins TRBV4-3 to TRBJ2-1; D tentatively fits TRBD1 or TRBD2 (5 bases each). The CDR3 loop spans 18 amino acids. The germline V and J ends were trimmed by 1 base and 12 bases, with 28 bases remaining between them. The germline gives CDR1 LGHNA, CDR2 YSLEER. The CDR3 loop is CASSQAFRLTNGWGRQFF. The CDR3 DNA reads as TGCGCCAGCAGCCAAGCCTTTAGGCTTACGAACGGATGGGGGAGGCAGTTCTTC.

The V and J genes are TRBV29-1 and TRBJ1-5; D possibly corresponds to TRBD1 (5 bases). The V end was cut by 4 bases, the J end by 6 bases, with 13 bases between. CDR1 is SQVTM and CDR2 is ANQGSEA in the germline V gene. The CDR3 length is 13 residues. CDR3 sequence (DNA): TGCAGCGTTGTGTTTGGGGGTGGTCAGCCCCAGCATTTT. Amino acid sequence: CSVVFGGGQPQHF.

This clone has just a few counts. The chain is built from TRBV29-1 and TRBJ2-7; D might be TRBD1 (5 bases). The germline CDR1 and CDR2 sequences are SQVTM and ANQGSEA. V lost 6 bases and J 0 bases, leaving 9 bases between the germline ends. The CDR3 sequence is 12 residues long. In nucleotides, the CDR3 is TGCAGCGTCAGACAGAGCTCCTACGAGCAGTACTTC. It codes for CSVRQSSYEQYF.

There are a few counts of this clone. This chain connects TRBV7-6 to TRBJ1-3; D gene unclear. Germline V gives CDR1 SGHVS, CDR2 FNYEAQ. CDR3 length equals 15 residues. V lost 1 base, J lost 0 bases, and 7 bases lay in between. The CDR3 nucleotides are TGTGCCAGCAGCTTAGGGGTCCTCTCTGGAAACACCATATATTTT. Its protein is CASSLGVLSGNTIYF.

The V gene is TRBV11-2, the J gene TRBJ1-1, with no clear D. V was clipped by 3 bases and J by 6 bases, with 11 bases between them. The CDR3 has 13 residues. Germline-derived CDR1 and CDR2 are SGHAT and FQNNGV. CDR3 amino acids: CASSFRVLSEAFF. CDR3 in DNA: TGTGCCAGCAGCTTCCGAGTCCTATCTGAAGCTTTCTTT.

The CDR3: CASSFIGTSMYEQYF. The CDR3 nucleotides read TGTGCCAGCAGCTTCATCGGGACTAGTATGTACGAGCAGTACTTC. This chain joins TRBV7-2 and TRBJ2-7; 8 nucleotides agree with TRBD2. V lost 3 bases and J lost 4; bases outside the gene matches: 8. Germline CDR1 and CDR2: SGHTA and FQGNSA. The CDR3 covers 15 residues.

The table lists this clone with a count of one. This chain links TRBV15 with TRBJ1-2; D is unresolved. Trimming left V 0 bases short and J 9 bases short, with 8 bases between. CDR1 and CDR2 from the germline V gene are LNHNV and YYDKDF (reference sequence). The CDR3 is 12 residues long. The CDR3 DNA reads TGTGCCACCAGCAGAGATCTGACCCGCTACACCTTC. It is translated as CATSRDLTRYTF. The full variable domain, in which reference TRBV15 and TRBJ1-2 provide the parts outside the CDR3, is DAMVIQNPRYQVTQFGKPVTLSCSQTLNHNVMYWYQQKSSQAPKLLFHYYDKDFNNEADTPDNFQSRRPNTSFCFLDIRSPGLGDTAMYLCATSRDLTRYTFGSGTRLTVV.